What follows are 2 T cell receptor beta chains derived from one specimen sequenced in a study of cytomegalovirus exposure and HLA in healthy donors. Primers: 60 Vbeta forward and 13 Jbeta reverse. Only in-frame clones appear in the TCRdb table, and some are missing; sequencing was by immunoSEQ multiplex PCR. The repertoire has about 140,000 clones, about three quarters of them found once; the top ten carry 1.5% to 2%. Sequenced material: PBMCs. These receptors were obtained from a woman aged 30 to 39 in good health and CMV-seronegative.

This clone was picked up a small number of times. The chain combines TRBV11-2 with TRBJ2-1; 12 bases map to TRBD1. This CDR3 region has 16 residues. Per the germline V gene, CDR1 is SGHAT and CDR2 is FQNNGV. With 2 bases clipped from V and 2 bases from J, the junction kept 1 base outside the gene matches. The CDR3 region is CASSLRDRGPYNEQFF. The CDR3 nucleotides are TGTGCCAGCAGCTTAAGGGACAGGGGGCCCTACAATGAGCAGTTCTTC.

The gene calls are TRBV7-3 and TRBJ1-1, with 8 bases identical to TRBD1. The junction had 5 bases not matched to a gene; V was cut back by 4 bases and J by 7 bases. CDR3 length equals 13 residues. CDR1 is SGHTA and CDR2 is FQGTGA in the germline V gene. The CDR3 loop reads CASSSGQGREAFF. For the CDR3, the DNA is TGTGCCAGCAGCTCAGGACAGGGCCGTGAAGCTTTCTTT.